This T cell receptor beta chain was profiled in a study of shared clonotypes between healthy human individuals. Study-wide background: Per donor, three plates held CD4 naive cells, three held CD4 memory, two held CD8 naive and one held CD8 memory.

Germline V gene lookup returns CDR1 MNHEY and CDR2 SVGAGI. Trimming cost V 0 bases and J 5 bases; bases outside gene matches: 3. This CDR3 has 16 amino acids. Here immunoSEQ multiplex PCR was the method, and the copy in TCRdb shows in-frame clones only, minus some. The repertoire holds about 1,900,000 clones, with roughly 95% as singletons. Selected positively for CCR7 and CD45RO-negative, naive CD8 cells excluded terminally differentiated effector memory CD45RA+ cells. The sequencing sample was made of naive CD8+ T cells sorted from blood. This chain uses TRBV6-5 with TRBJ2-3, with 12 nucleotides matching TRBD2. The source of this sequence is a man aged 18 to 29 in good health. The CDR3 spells CASSYSTSGSLDTQYF. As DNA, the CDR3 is TGTGCCAGCAGTTACTCGACTAGCGGGAGTTTAGATACGCAGTATTTT.